This T cell receptor (beta chain) stems from a study of blood T cell repertoires in COVID-19. Looking at the study overall: Samples representing acute and convalescent COVID-19 were sourced from the United States, Italy and Spain. Sources were T cells, B-cell-depleted T cells, or PBMCs; the material itself was cDNA or gDNA.

Repertoires were generated with immunoSEQ multiplex PCR, while TCRdb's copy carries only in-frame clones and drops some. This repertoire shows 130,000 or so clones, roughly 85% found once; its top ten account for approximately 4.2%. Sequenced sample: peripheral blood. The receptor was isolated from a middle-aged man with acute or convalescent COVID-19.

The chain's CDR3 is CASSQDQGLAPNEQYF. CDR3 coding DNA: TGCGCCAGCAGCCAAGATCAGGGACTGGCCCCAAACGAGCAGTACTTC. The chain combines TRBV4-1 with TRBJ2-7, with a weak D call TRBD2 (6 bases). The CDR3 spans 16 residues. Trimming cost V 0 bases and J 5 bases, with 17 bases left between them. Germline V gene sequence: CDR1 MGHRA, CDR2 YSYEKL.